This T cell receptor beta chain was captured in a study of breast tumors, draining lymph nodes, adjacent tissues. Samples came from axillary lymph nodes draining the breast cancer. TCRdb used MiXCR to reprocess the multiplex PCR reads, holding one entry per CDR3 protein. The top ten clones hold 5.5% to 7% of a sample with about 110,000 distinct CDR3 sequences, about 30% of them seen once. Study findings and constraints: Data only fit, rather than demonstrated, lymph node origin of most tumor T cells.

The CDR3 has 14 amino acids. Trimming took 5 bases from V and 0 from J, leaving 11 bases between them. CDR1 MNHEY and CDR2 SVGAGI come from the germline V gene. This clonotype occurred many times. Its antigen remains unknown. Since a much larger clone is just one base distant, this may be a read error. The gene calls are TRBV6-5 and TRBJ2-7; D is ambiguous. The sequenced sample consisted of axillary lymph node tissue. The sequence was collected from a female donor with breast cancer. Some clones in this sample may be carry-over from other donors' samples. The CDR3 bases are TGTGCCAGCAGTCCGACTTATAGCTCCTACGAGCAGTACTTC. Translating it yields CASSPTYSSYEQYF.